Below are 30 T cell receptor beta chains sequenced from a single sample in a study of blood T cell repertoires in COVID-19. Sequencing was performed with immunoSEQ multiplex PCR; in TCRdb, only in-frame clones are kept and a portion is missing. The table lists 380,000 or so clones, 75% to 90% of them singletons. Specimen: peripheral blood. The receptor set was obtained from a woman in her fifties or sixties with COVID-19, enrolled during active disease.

The CDR3 nucleotides are TGTGCCAGCAGCGTAGCTCCGGACTCAATTCCGTCGGCTGGCTACACCTTC. Protein product: CASSVAPDSIPSAGYTF. V is TRBV9 and J is TRBJ1-2, with unresolved D. Trimming stripped 0 bases from V and 7 bases from J, with 22 bases between. CDR3 length: 17 amino acids. The germline CDR1 and CDR2 sequences are SGDLS and YYNGEE.

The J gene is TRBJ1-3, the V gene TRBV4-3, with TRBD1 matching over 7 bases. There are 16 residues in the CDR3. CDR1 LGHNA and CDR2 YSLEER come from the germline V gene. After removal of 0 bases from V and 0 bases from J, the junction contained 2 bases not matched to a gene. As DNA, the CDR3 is TGCGCCAGCAGCCAAGAGACAGGGCACTCTGGAAACACCATATATTTT. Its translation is CASSQETGHSGNTIYF.

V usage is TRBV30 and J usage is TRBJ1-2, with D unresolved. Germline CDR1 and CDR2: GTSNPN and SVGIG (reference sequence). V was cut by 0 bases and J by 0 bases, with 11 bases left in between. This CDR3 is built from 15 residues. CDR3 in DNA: TGTGCCTGGAGTGTACCCCACCGGGCTAACTATGGCTACACCTTC. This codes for CAWSVPHRANYGYTF.

The CDR3 sequence is CASSGGTGFQPQHF. In nucleotides, the CDR3 is TGTGCCAGCAGTGGCGGGACAGGGTTTCAGCCCCAGCATTTT. The chain has TRBV25-1 and TRBJ1-5; 9 positions match TRBD1. CDR3 length equals 14 residues. Losses at the gene ends were 4 bases for V and 6 bases for J; bases not matched to a gene: 4. Germline-derived CDR1 and CDR2 are MGHDK and SYGVNS.

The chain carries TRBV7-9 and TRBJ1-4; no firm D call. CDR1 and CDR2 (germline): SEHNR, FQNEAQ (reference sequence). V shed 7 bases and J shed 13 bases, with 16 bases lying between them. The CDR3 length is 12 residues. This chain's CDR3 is CASTSRESRLFF. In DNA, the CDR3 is TGTGCCAGCACCTCCCGAGAGTCACGACTGTTTTTT.

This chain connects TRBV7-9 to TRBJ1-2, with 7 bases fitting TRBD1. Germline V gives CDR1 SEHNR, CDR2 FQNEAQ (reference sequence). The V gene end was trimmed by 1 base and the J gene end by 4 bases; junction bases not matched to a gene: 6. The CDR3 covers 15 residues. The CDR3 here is CASSLGSTGAYGYTF. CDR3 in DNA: TGTGCCAGCAGCTTAGGAAGTACAGGGGCCTATGGCTACACCTTC. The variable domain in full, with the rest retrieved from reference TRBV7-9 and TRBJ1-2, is DTGVSQNPRHKITKRGQNVTFRCDPISEHNRLYWYRQTLGQGPEFLTYFQNEAQLEKSRLLSDRFSAERPKGSFSTLEIQRTEQGDSAMYLCASSLGSTGAYGYTFGSGTRLTVV.

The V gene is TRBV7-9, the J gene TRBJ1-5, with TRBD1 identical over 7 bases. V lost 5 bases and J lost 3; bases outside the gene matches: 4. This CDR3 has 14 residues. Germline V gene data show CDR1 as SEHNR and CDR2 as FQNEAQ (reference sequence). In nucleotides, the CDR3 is TGTGCCAGCAGCAAAGGACAGGTCAATCAGCCCCAGCATTTT. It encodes CASSKGQVNQPQHF.

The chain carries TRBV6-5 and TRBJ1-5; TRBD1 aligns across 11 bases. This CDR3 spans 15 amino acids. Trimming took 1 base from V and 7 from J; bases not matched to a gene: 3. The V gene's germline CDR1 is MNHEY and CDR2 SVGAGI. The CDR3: CASSYFRDRGQPQHF. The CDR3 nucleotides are TGTGCCAGCAGTTACTTCCGGGACAGGGGGCAGCCCCAGCATTTT.

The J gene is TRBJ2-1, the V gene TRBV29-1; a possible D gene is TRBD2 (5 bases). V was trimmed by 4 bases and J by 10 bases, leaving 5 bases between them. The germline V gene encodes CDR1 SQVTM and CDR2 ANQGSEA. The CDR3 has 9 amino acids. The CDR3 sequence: CSVGEEQFF. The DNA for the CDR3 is TGCAGCGTTGGGGAGGAGCAGTTCTTC.

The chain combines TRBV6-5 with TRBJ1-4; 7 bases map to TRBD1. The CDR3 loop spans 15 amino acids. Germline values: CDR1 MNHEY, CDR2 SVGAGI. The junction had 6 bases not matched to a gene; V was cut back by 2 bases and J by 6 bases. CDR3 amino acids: CASSYRARGDEKLFF. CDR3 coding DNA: TGTGCCAGCAGTTACAGGGCCAGGGGGGATGAAAAACTGTTTTTT.

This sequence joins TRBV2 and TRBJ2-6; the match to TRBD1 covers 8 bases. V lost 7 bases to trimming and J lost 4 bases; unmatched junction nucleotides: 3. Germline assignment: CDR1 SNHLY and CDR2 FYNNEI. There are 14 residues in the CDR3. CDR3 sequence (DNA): TGTGCCAGCACGACAGGGGCCGGGGCCAACGTCCTGACTTTC. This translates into CASTTGAGANVLTF.

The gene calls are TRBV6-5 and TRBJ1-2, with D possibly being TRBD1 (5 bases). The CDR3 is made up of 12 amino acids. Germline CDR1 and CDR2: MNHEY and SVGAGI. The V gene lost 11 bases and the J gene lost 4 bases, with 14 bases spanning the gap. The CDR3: CAGGGRGYGYTF. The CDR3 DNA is TGTGCCGGCGGGGGGAGGGGCTATGGCTACACCTTC.

CDR3 nucleotides: TGTGCCAGCTGGCGACAGGGAACTAATGAAAAACTGTTTTTT. Protein product: CASWRQGTNEKLFF. The chain employs TRBV6-5 and TRBJ1-4, with TRBD1 matching over 7 bases. The CDR3 length is 14 residues. Germline CDR1 is MNHEY and CDR2 is SVGAGI. Unmatched junction bases numbered 4, after V lost 8 bases and J lost 1 base.

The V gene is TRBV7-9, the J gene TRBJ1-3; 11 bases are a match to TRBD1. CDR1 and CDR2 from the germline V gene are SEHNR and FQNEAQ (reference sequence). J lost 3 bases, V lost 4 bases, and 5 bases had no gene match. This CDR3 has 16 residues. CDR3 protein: CASSSRTGGIGNTIYF. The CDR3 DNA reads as TGTGCCAGCAGCTCCAGGACAGGGGGCATTGGAAACACCATATATTTT.

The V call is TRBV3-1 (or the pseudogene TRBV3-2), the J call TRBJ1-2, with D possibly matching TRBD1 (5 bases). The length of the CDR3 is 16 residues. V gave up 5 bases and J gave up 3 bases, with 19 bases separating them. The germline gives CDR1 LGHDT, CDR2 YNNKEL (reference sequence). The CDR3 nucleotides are TGTGCCAGCAGCTCAGTGGGACTGGCTTATGACTATGGCTACACCTTC. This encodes CASSSVGLAYDYGYTF.

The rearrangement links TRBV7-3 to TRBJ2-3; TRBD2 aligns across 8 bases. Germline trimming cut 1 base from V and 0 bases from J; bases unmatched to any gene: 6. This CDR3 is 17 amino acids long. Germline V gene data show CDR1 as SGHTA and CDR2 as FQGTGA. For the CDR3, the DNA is TGTGCCAGCAGCTTAAGAGCCAGCGGGGGTAGCACAGATACGCAGTATTTT. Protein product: CASSLRASGGSTDTQYF.

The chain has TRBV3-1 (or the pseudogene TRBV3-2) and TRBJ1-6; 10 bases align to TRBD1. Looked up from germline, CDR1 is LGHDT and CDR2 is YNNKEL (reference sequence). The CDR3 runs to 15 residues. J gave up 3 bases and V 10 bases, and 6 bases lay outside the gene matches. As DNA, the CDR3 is TGTGCCACCGGGACAGGGGAAGTCTATAATTCACCCCTCCACTTT. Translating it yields CATGTGEVYNSPLHF.

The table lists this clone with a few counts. This chain's CDR3 is CASSLGRTGETQYF. In DNA form, the CDR3 reads TGTGCCAGCAGCTTAGGGAGGACAGGGGAGACCCAGTACTTC. J is TRBJ2-5 and V is TRBV7-2, with TRBD1 matching over 8 bases. The CDR3 extends over 14 amino acids. CDR1 and CDR2 (germline): SGHTA, FQGNSA. The ends lost 1 base at V and 5 bases at J; junction bases unmatched: 3.

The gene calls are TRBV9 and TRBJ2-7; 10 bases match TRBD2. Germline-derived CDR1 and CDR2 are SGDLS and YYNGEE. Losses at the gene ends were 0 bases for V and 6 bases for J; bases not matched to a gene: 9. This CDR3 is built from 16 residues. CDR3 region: CASSVGPQRGGSEQYF. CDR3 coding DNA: TGTGCCAGCAGCGTAGGACCCCAGCGGGGGGGCTCCGAGCAGTACTTC.

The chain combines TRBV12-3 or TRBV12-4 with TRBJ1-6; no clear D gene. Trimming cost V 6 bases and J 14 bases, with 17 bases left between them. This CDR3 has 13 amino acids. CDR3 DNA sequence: TGTGCCAGCAGCCCCCCCGGAGATCCAACCCTCCACTTT. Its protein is CASSPPGDPTLHF.

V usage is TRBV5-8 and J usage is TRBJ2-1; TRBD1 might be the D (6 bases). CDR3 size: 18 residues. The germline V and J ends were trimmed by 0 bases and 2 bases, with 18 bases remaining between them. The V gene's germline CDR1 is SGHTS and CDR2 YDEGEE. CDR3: CASSLAARTDFPYNEQFF. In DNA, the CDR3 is TGTGCCAGCAGCTTGGCAGCCCGGACAGACTTCCCCTACAATGAGCAGTTCTTC.

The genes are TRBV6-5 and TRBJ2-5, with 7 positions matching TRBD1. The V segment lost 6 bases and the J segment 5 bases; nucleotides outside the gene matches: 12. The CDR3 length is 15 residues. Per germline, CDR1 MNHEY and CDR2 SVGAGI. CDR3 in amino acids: CASRTRPTGLETQYF. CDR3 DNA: TGTGCCAGCAGGACCAGGCCGACAGGGCTGGAGACCCAGTACTTC.

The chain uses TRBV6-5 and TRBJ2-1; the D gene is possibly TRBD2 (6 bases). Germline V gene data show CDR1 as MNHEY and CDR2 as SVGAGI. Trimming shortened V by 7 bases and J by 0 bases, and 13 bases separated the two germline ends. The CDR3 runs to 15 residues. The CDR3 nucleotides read TGTGCCAGCACCGCCGGGACTGCCTCCTACAATGAGCAGTTCTTC. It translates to CASTAGTASYNEQFF.

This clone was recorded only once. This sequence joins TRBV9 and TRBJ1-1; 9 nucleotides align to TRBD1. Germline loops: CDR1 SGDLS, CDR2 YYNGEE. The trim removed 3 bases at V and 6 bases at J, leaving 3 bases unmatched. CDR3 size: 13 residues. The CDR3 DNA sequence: TGTGCCAGCAGCGAGGGACAGGGATCTGAAGCTTTCTTT. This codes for CASSEGQGSEAFF.

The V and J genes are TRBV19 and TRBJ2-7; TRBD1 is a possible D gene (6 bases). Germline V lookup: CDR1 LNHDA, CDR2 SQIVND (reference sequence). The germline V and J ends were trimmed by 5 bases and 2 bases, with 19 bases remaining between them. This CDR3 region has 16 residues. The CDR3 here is CASSPTPQGSTYEQYF. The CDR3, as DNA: TGTGCCAGTAGTCCGACCCCGCAGGGGTCTACCTACGAGCAGTACTTC.

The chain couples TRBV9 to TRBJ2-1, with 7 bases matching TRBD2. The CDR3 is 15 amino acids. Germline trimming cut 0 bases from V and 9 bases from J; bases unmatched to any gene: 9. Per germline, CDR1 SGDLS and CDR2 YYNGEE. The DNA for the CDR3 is TGTGCCAGCAGCGTAGGCCTAGCTGGGACTACTGAGCAGTTCTTC. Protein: CASSVGLAGTTEQFF.

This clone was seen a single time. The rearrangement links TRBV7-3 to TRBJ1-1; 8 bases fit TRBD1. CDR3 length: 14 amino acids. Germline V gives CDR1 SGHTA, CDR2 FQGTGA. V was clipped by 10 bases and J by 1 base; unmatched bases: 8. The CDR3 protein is CATKKGQANTEAFF. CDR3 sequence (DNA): TGTGCCACGAAAAAGGGACAGGCGAACACTGAAGCTTTCTTT.

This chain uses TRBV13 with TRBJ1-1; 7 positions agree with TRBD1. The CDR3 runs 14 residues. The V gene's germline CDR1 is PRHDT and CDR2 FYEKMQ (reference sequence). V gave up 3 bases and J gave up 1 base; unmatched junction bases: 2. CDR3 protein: CASSFQGGNTEAFF. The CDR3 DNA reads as TGTGCCAGCAGCTTTCAGGGGGGGAACACTGAAGCTTTCTTT.

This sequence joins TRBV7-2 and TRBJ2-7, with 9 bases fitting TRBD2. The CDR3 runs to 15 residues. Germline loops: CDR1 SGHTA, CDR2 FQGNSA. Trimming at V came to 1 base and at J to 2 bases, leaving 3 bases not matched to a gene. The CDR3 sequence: CASSLEAGGAYEQYF. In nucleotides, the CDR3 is TGTGCCAGCAGCTTAGAAGCGGGGGGCGCCTACGAGCAGTACTTC.

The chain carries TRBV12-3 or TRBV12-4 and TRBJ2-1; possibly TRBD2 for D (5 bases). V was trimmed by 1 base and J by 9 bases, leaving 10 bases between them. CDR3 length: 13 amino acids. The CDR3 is CASSLGREGEQFF. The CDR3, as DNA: TGTGCCAGCAGTTTAGGTCGAGAGGGTGAGCAGTTCTTC.